A single sample gave rise to the 21 T cell receptor beta chains below, sequenced in a study of cytomegalovirus exposure and HLA in healthy donors. This table comes from immunoSEQ multiplex PCR, and its TCRdb copy is limited to in-frame clones, with some not included. Of approximately 120,000 clones in the sample, 94% were seen once. Material for sequencing was PBMCs. These receptors all stem from a woman between 18 and 30 years old in good health and CMV-seronegative.

The chain carries TRBV7-8 and TRBJ2-3; tentatively, D is TRBD2 (6 bases). Trimming took off 5 bases at V and 1 base at J, with 10 bases between the two ends. The length of the CDR3 is 14 residues. Germline V gives CDR1 SGHVS, CDR2 FQNEAQ. The DNA for the CDR3 is TGTGCCAGCAGCCTGGCTAGCGGCACAGATACGCAGTATTTT. Amino acids: CASSLASGTDTQYF.

V gene TRBV19 combines with J gene TRBJ2-2, with 10 bases fitting TRBD1. CDR1 and CDR2 (germline): LNHDA, SQIVND (reference sequence). This CDR3 contains 15 residues. Unmatched junction bases numbered 2, after V lost 1 base and J lost 6 bases. CDR3 sequence (DNA): TGTGCCAGTAGTATAGGACAGGGGGCATCCGGGGAGCTGTTTTTT. It is translated as CASSIGQGASGELFF.

This chain joins TRBV28 and TRBJ2-4; tentatively, D is TRBD1 (6 bases). V was cut by 6 bases and J by 7 bases, with 16 bases left in between. The CDR3 has 14 amino acids. Germline CDR1 MDHEN, CDR2 SYDVKM. The CDR3 sequence: CASSQDRPSNIQYF. Written as DNA, the CDR3 is TGTGCCAGCAGCCAGGACAGACCGTCGAACATTCAGTACTTC.

This sequence joins TRBV4-2 and TRBJ2-7; TRBD2 matches at 10 bases. The CDR3 covers 18 residues. Per the germline V gene, CDR1 is LGHNA and CDR2 is YNFKEQ. The V segment lost 0 bases and the J segment 3 bases; nucleotides outside the gene matches: 11. CDR3 residues: CASSQDASGGFLFYEQYF. For the CDR3, the DNA is TGTGCCAGCAGCCAAGACGCTAGCGGGGGATTCTTATTCTACGAGCAGTACTTC.

The rearrangement joins TRBV19 to TRBJ1-3, with D possibly TRBD1 on 5 matching bases. The CDR3 is 15 residues long. Germline V gives CDR1 LNHDA, CDR2 SQIVND (reference sequence). The ends were cut back, 4 bases at V and 4 bases at J, with 14 bases in the middle. This CDR3 is CASSTRPRGGNTIYF. The CDR3 DNA reads as TGTGCCAGTAGTACGCGACCTCGGGGGGGAAACACCATATATTTT. Drawing the rest from reference TRBV19 and TRBJ1-3, the complete variable domain is DGGITQSPKYLFRKEGQNVTLSCEQNLNHDAMYWYRQDPGQGLRLIYYSQIVNDFQKGDIAEGYSVSREKKESFPLTVTSAQKNPTAFYLCASSTRPRGGNTIYFGEGSWLTVV.

The chain employs TRBV9 and TRBJ2-1; 9 nucleotides align to TRBD1. Germline lookup yields CDR1 SGDLS and CDR2 YYNGEE. The CDR3 spans 13 residues. The ends lost 4 bases at V and 9 bases at J; junction bases unmatched: 5. CDR3 coding DNA: TGTGCCAGCAGCTCGGGACAGGGACCTGAGCAGTTCTTC. Protein sequence: CASSSGQGPEQFF.

The V call is TRBV7-2, the J call TRBJ1-5; 7 bases match TRBD1. Unmatched junction bases numbered 8, after V lost 5 bases and J lost 7 bases. This CDR3 spans 14 amino acids. Germline-derived CDR1 and CDR2 are SGHTA and FQGNSA. The CDR3 nucleotides read TGTGCCAGCAGCCCTAGACAGGGTCAACAGCCCCAGCATTTT. Translated, it gives CASSPRQGQQPQHF.

The CDR3 spells CASSFKIAGGTDTQYF. In DNA, the CDR3 is TGTGCCAGCAGCTTTAAAATCGCAGGGGGCACAGATACGCAGTATTTT. The chain joins TRBV7-9 to TRBJ2-3, with D possibly matching TRBD1 (6 bases). The CDR3 is made up of 16 amino acids. Germline CDR1 reads SEHNR; CDR2 reads FQNEAQ (reference sequence). Trimming took off 3 bases at V and 1 base at J, with 14 bases between the two ends.

V and J are TRBV11-2 and TRBJ1-4; TRBD1 matches at 7 bases. Unmatched junction bases numbered 12, after V lost 1 base and J lost 7 bases. The germline V gene encodes CDR1 SGHAT and CDR2 FQNNGV. This CDR3 contains 17 residues. The DNA of the CDR3 is TGTGCCAGCAGCTTAGTAGGGTTCGGGACAGTTAGTGAAAAACTGTTTTTT. It specifies CASSLVGFGTVSEKLFF. Full variable domain (missing parts from reference TRBV11-2 and TRBJ1-4): EAGVAQSPRYKIIEKRQSVAFWCNPISGHATLYWYQQILGQGPKLLIQFQNNGVVDDSQLPKDRFSAERLKGVDSTLKIQPAKLEDSAVYLCASSLVGFGTVSEKLFFGSGTQLSVL.

This sequence joins TRBV27 and TRBJ2-1; D possibly corresponds to TRBD1 (5 bases). The length of the CDR3 is 13 residues. V gave up 3 bases and J gave up 8 bases, with 11 bases separating them. Germline V gives CDR1 MNHEY, CDR2 SMNVEV (reference sequence). In DNA form, the CDR3 reads TGTGCCAGCAGTTTCCCCAGGGCGGATGAGCAGTTCTTC. Amino acids: CASSFPRADEQFF.

V is TRBV25-1 and J is TRBJ2-7; the D gene is possibly TRBD1 (6 bases). Per germline, CDR1 MGHDK and CDR2 SYGVNS. CDR3 length: 12 residues. Trimming removed 3 bases from V and 11 bases from J, with 14 bases in between. CDR3: CASSEDRGVKYF. As DNA, the CDR3 is TGTGCCAGCAGTGAGGACAGAGGAGTAAAGTACTTC.

This clone was counted once. J is TRBJ2-1 and V is TRBV9; D perhaps matches TRBD2 (6 bases). The CDR3 is 17 amino acids. The germline V gene has CDR1 SGDLS and CDR2 YYNGEE. V was pared by 0 bases and J by 5 bases, with 18 bases between. For the CDR3, the DNA is TGTGCCAGCAGCGTAGGATTGGGACTCGGCGCAAACAATGAGCAGTTCTTC. Translated, it gives CASSVGLGLGANNEQFF.

This chain uses TRBV5-1 with TRBJ2-3; 8 bases fit TRBD1. Losses at the gene ends were 4 bases for V and 2 bases for J; bases not matched to a gene: 9. From germline, CDR1 is SGHRS and CDR2 YFSETQ. CDR3 length equals 16 residues. The DNA of the CDR3 is TGCGCCAGCAGCGTGAATGGACAGGGAATCACAGATACGCAGTATTTT. Amino acid sequence: CASSVNGQGITDTQYF.

This chain links TRBV30 with TRBJ1-5, with D unclear. The V gene's germline CDR1 is GTSNPN and CDR2 SVGIG (reference sequence). The ends were cut back, 0 bases at V and 0 bases at J, with 6 bases in the middle. CDR3 length equals 14 residues. The CDR3 DNA is TGTGCCTGGAGTGTACGGGATAGCAATCAGCCCCAGCATTTT. It codes for CAWSVRDSNQPQHF.

CDR3 sequence reads: CASSPSGAAGKLFF. Written as DNA, the CDR3 is TGTGCCAGTAGTCCTTCAGGGGCAGCCGGGAAACTGTTTTTT. The chain carries TRBV19 and TRBJ1-4, with D possibly matching TRBD1 (6 bases). Looked up from germline, CDR1 is LNHDA and CDR2 is SQIVND (reference sequence). V lost 5 bases and J lost 11, with 18 bases in between. The CDR3 length is 14 residues.

The rearrangement uses TRBV4-1 and TRBJ2-7; 7 bases are a match to TRBD2. The ends lost 0 bases at V and 0 bases at J; junction bases unmatched: 5. This CDR3 is built from 16 residues. The V gene's germline CDR1 is MGHRA and CDR2 YSYEKL. The CDR3 spells CASSQDRSGNSYEQYF. The CDR3 DNA reads TGCGCCAGCAGCCAAGATAGGAGCGGGAACTCCTACGAGCAGTACTTC.

The genes are TRBV5-1 and TRBJ2-7, with D possibly TRBD2 on 5 matching bases. CDR1 is SGHRS and CDR2 is YFSETQ in the germline V gene. V was clipped by 0 bases and J by 1 base, with 11 bases between them. This CDR3 has 15 residues. The CDR3 is CASSLVTGLSYEQYF. The CDR3 DNA sequence: TGCGCCAGCAGCTTGGTAACGGGGTTATCCTACGAGCAGTACTTC.

The chain recombines TRBV9 with TRBJ2-1; 7 bases are shared with TRBD2. The V segment lost 0 bases and the J segment 4 bases; nucleotides outside the gene matches: 4. Germline V gene lookup returns CDR1 SGDLS and CDR2 YYNGEE. This CDR3 has 15 amino acids. The CDR3 DNA is TGTGCCAGCAGCGTAGAGGGAGGGCTGTACAATGAGCAGTTCTTC. Translation gives CASSVEGGLYNEQFF. Full variable domain (rest looked up from reference TRBV9 and TRBJ2-1): DSGVTQTPKHLITATGQRVTLRCSPRSGDLSVYWYQQSLDQGLQFLIQYYNGEERAKGNILERFSAQQFPDLHSELNLSSLELGDSALYFCASSVEGGLYNEQFFGPGTRLTVL.

CDR3 DNA sequence: TGTGCCAGCAGCCTGGACAGGGTTACCACAGATACGCAGTATTTT. Its protein product is CASSLDRVTTDTQYF. The gene calls are TRBV7-9 and TRBJ2-3; TRBD1 matches 8 bases. CDR3 length: 15 residues. The trim removed 5 bases at V and 2 bases at J, leaving 6 bases unmatched. Germline V CDR1 and CDR2: SEHNR, FQNEAQ (reference sequence).

The V gene is TRBV7-9, the J gene TRBJ2-7; D may be TRBD2 (6 bases). Per the germline V gene, CDR1 is SEHNR and CDR2 is FQNEAQ (reference sequence). Trimming left V 5 bases short and J 2 bases short, with 16 bases between. This CDR3 spans 15 amino acids. The DNA for the CDR3 is TGTGCCAGCAGCCCCCATGCGGGATTCGCCTACGAGCAGTACTTC. Encoded protein: CASSPHAGFAYEQYF.

The chain uses TRBV5-4 and TRBJ2-3, with TRBD1 as a possible D gene (6 bases). V was pared by 0 bases and J by 4 bases, with 6 bases between. This CDR3 is built from 13 residues. Germline V gene lookup returns CDR1 SGHNT and CDR2 YYREEE (reference sequence). In DNA, the CDR3 is TGTGCCAGCAGCTTGGAGGGGGCAGATACGCAGTATTTT. It codes for CASSLEGADTQYF.